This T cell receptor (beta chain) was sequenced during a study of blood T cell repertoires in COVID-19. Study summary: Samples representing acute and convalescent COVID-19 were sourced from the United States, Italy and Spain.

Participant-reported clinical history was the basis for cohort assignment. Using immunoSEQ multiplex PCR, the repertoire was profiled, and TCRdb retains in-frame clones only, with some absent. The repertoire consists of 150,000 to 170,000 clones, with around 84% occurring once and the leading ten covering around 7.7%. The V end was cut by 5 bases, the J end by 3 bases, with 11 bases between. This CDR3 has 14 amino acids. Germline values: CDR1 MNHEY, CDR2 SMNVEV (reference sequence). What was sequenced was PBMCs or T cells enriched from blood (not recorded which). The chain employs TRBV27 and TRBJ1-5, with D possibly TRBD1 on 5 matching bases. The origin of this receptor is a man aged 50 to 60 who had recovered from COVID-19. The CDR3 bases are TGTGCCAGCAGTCGTCAGGGTAACAATCAGCCCCAGCATTTT. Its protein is CASSRQGNNQPQHF.